This TCR beta chain was recovered during a study of blood T cell repertoires in COVID-19. On the study more broadly: The samples span acute and convalescent COVID-19 from the United States, Italy and Spain.

Original processing methods: Quantification of nucleated cells was approximated via reference gene primer amplification. The method was immunoSEQ multiplex PCR; TCRdb's version includes in-frame clones alone and lacks a portion of them. V and J calls and clone size are those listed in that table; D and trimming were worked out from the DNA. This table has about 300,000 clones, roughly 87% appearing once. Sequencing was done on a sample of PBMCs or T cells enriched from blood (not recorded which). The sequence was obtained from a woman between 25 and 40 years old who had recovered from COVID-19.

The CDR3, as DNA: TGTGCCAGTAGTCAAAGCGGGAGAGAGACCCAGTACTTC. Translation: CASSQSGRETQYF. The chain has TRBV19 and TRBJ2-5; 8 bases agree with TRBD2. V shed 5 bases and J 4 bases; nucleotides not matched to a gene: 3. This CDR3 has 13 amino acids. Germline values: CDR1 LNHDA, CDR2 SQIVND (reference sequence).